This T cell receptor beta chain was profiled in a study of blood T cell repertoires in COVID-19. The wider study: Spain, Italy and the United States supplied samples that represented acute and convalescent COVID-19.

Method: immunoSEQ multiplex PCR; TCRdb's copy keeps in-frame clones and lacks some. Of around 70,000 clones in the sample, less than 85% were seen once. Germline V gene data show CDR1 as SGHTA and CDR2 as FQGNSA. Unmatched junction bases numbered 4, after V lost 5 bases and J lost 3 bases. This CDR3 contains 16 residues. The source is a man aged 60-69 years with acute or convalescent COVID-19. The sequenced material came from peripheral blood. The chain joins TRBV7-2 to TRBJ2-2; 12 nucleotides agree with TRBD2. The CDR3 is CASSALAGGHTGELFF. The CDR3 DNA is TGTGCCAGCAGCGCACTAGCGGGGGGACACACCGGGGAGCTGTTTTTT.